This TCR beta chain stems from a study of identical twins. From the 5' RACE reads, TCRdb called clonotypes with MiXCR, one entry per CDR3 protein. The table shows 600,000 to 800,000 distinct CDR3 sequences, with over 20% occurring only once. This CDR3 comprises 13 residues. The germline V gene encodes CDR1 MNHEY and CDR2 SVGEGT. Trimming stripped 6 bases from V and 6 bases from J, with 13 bases between. These sequences were also reported in another study, on T cells expressing NK-cell markers.

The clonotype was recovered from a woman younger than 30 in good health. V and J are TRBV6-2 or TRBV6-3 and TRBJ2-3; D is perhaps TRBD1 (6 bases). Sequencing was done on a sample of PBMCs. CDR3 loop: CASREQGWDTQYF. The CDR3 region has the DNA TGTGCCAGCAGAGAACAGGGATGGGATACGCAGTATTTT.